These T cell receptor beta chains were read from a single sample in a study of blood T cell repertoires in COVID-19. Only in-frame clones appear in the TCRdb table, and some are missing; sequencing was by immunoSEQ multiplex PCR. This repertoire shows 80,000 to 95,000 clones, about 82% found once; its top ten account for about 20%. Sequenced material: peripheral blood. These receptors were obtained from an elderly woman in a cohort sampled during active or convalescent COVID-19. CDR3s leave out the opening cysteine and the closing phenylalanine or tryptophan. Fields, in order: CDR3 length, V gene, CDR3 protein.

12,TRBV6-6,ASSGTDSGNTIY
10,TRBV3-1/TRBV3-2,ASSHAGGELF
13,TRBV14,ASAGTSGYTGELF
14,TRBV27,ASSPGQGWAGQPQH
14,TRBV19,ASSIEPGKVNTEAF
13,TRBV5-1,ASKLQAGTQQTQY
13,TRBV10-1,ASSESNRMNTEAF
14,TRBV27,ASSLVGRVSSYEQY
13,TRBV3-1/TRBV3-2,ASSLLAGGFGELF
11,TRBV6-5,ASSYGADYGYT
13,TRBV25-1,ASSDLSPGRNIQY
12,TRBV3-1/TRBV3-2,ASSQGRGTGTIY
12,TRBV5-8,ASSSGSGGNTIY
12,TRBV6-1,ASSEGYNNSPLH
13,TRBV18,ASSPMVDSGNTIY
10,TRBV5-4,ASSSQGEKLF
10,TRBV28,ASTMGGYEQY
9,TRBV2,ASSGGWTQY
10,TRBV12-3/TRBV12-4,ASSVGTGGYT
12,TRBV9,ASSISGRTDTQY
10,TRBV28,ASSSFPDTQY
14,TRBV7-8,ASSLALDRGRETQY
11,TRBV5-1,ASSSGQGTEAF
11,TRBV19,ASSVDSQETQY
14,TRBV5-6,ASSLVGAGNWETQY
13,TRBV3-1/TRBV3-2,ASSLTSGISNEQF
12,TRBV2,ASSRRLSTDTQY
12,TRBV6-4,ASSYRAGGTEAF
11,TRBV10-3,AISDGQPETQY
13,TRBV4-1,ASSQGQSASYGYT
10,TRBV28,ASSLAGAGYT
16,TRBV7-9,ASSLDIRTSGTVDTQY
13,TRBV28,ASSRQGAGNEKLF
14,TRBV19,ASSIVGGPFNYGYT
11,TRBV12-5,ASGQIGGSEAF
15,TRBV15,ATSREGPGGLLYGYT
12,TRBV28,ASSGGGAGKTQY
13,TRBV28,ASSFRGRAGFDQY
11,TRBV29-1,SVEGTVGTEAF
13,TRBV2,ASSEARGPNTEAF
10,TRBV5-6,ASSSFGNTIY
12,TRBV3-1/TRBV3-2,ASSPSELSGELF
13,TRBV9,ASSEGLAASNEQF
12,TRBV6-5,ASKIRTENTEAF
12,TRBV7-2,ASSLLTGPSGYT
13,TRBV2,ASSDDRPRGYGYT
10,TRBV29-1,SVAQGQEKLF
11,TRBV7-9,ASTQTGFDGYT
10,TRBV3-1/TRBV3-2,ASSQDLYGYT
11,TRBV3-1/TRBV3-2,ASSDHGQGRPF
11,TRBV13,ASSLSGEETQY
13,TRBV5-6,ASSALRLAGVRQY
15,TRBV9,ASSATNLAGPYNEQF
14,TRBV18,ASSPSGTTNTGELF
13,TRBV6-5,ASSRGAGVGDTQY
13,TRBV4-1,ASSQDLGQYYGYT
14,TRBV19,ASSTTGGQGVRGYT
14,TRBV11-2,ASSLWGLANTDTQY
14,TRBV5-5,ASSLDGTLINYGYT
15,TRBV3-1/TRBV3-2,ASSQDGGTGGKSPLH